This T cell receptor beta chain was identified in a study of Graves' ophthalmopathy and Graves' hyperthyroidism. Notes on the study in general: Blood also held most thyroid clonotypes expanded above 0.001 frequency. From stable hyperthyroidism, ophthalmopathy was separated by a 13-signature model with around 90% sensitivity and under 84% specificity.

This CDR3 contains 15 residues. Germline V gene data show CDR1 as MDHEN and CDR2 as SYDVKM. J gave up 0 bases and V 8 bases, and 7 bases lay outside the gene matches. A word on this clonotype: The antigen is undetermined.

TCR beta CDR3 amplification used RNA transcripts. The library came from an HTBI-primed first-round RT-PCR and a second-round multiplex PCR. A single record per CDR3 protein comes from TCRdb applying MiXCR to the multiplex PCR reads. The sample consists of about 500,000 distinct CDR3 sequences, under 45% of them appearing once. Each hyperthyroidism patient was newly diagnosed, with under 2 months' duration, and aged 18 to 65. Excluded: other autoimmune disease, uncontrolled infection, pregnancy or lactation. Sequencing was carried out using peripheral blood or thyroid tissue (not recorded which). The V call is TRBV28, the J call TRBJ1-5; 7 positions agree with TRBD1. The receptor was derived from an adult man with Graves' hyperthyroidism. CDR3 coding DNA: TGTGCCAGCGACAGGGTATCATATAGCAATCAGCCCCAGCATTTT. Its protein is CASDRVSYSNQPQHF.